The T cell receptor (beta chain) described here comes from a study of PD-1 blockade in classical Hodgkin lymphoma. Study at large: The nivolumab dose that patients received was 3 mg/kg, given intravenously every 2 weeks.

The study, taken as a whole, reports: Partial responders and progressors had significantly lower baseline TCR diversity. Reasons behind the repertoire differences stay unclear, perhaps disease activity or earlier therapy.

Patients all relapsed after autologous stem cell transplantation, and there was variation in brentuximab vedotin exposure. A remark on this clone: Its antigen is not identified.

Assay: immunoSEQ multiplex PCR; the TCRdb copy retains only in-frame clones and omits some. The sample includes more than 25,000 clones, about four fifths seen only once; the top ten take roughly a third. The clonotype originates from a human donor with classical Hodgkin lymphoma. This material consisted of peripheral blood mononuclear cells (PBMCs), taken before the second cycle of nivolumab.

Written as DNA, the CDR3 is TGTGCCAGTAGTACCGACAGGGGGTCGGGTGAAAAACTGTTTTTT. This gives the protein CASSTDRGSGEKLFF. V gene TRBV19 combines with J gene TRBJ1-4; 9 nucleotides agree with TRBD1. Germline loops: CDR1 LNHDA, CDR2 SQIVND (reference sequence). The CDR3 extends over 15 amino acids. The junction had 7 bases not matched to a gene; V was cut back by 4 bases and J by 7 bases. Combining the CDR3 with reference TRBV19 and TRBJ1-4 gives the whole variable domain DGGITQSPKYLFRKEGQNVTLSCEQNLNHDAMYWYRQDPGQGLRLIYYSQIVNDFQKGDIAEGYSVSREKKESFPLTVTSAQKNPTAFYLCASSTDRGSGEKLFFGSGTQLSVL.